The TCR beta chain under discussion was sequenced for a study of identical twins. Study observations and caveats: Abundant beta clonotypes from cord blood had fewer insertions, unlike memory repertoires, which showed none.

The CDR3 is 15 residues long. With 4 bases removed from V and 2 bases from J, the gap between germline ends came to 16 bases. In germline, CDR1 is SGDLS, CDR2 YYNGEE. TCRdb itself ran the 5' RACE reads through MiXCR, one entry per CDR3 protein. The profile shows approximately 590,000 distinct CDR3 sequences, approximately 10% of them singletons. This clonotype occurred many times. What it binds is unknown. The same sample was also used in a study of yellow fever vaccine responses in identical twins.

The sequence derives from a woman aged 18-29 years in good health. Sequencing was carried out using PBMCs. The chain is built from TRBV9 and TRBJ2-7; TRBD1 is a possible D gene (6 bases). The CDR3 reads CASSPSPGHPYEQYF. The CDR3 nucleotides read TGTGCCAGCAGCCCATCCCCGGGACACCCCTACGAGCAGTACTTC. The variable domain in full, with the rest retrieved from reference TRBV9 and TRBJ2-7, is DSGVTQTPKHLITATGQRVTLRCSPRSGDLSVYWYQQSLDQGLQFLIQYYNGEERAKGNILERFSAQQFPDLHSELNLSSLELGDSALYFCASSPSPGHPYEQYFGPGTRLTVT.